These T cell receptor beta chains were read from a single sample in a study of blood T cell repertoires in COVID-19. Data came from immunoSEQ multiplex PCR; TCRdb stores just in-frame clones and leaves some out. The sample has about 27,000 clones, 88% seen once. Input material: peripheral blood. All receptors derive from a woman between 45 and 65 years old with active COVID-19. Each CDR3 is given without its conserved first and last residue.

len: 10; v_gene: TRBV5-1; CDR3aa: ASSPALDTQY
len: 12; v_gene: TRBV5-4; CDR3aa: ASSWTVGNTEAF
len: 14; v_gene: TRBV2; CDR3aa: ASSGSRDRGDYEQY
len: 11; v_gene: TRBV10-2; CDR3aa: ASSETILTGAF
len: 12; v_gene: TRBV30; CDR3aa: AWSVQGGIYGYT
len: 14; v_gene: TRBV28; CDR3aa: ASSPINSGISDEQY
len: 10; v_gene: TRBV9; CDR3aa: ASATGNTEAF
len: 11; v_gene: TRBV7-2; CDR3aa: ASSERGGQPQH
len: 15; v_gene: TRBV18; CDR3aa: ASSPNVAGVVSYEQY
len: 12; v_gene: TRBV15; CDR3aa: ATLGLAGGYEQY
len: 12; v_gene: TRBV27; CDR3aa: ASSILTGTGEQY
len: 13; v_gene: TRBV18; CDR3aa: ASSLFGQGGEKLF
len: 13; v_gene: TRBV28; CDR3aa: ASSPRGGGPWGYT